This T cell receptor (beta chain) was recorded in a study of T and B cells in COVID-19 patients. Judged by abundance, this clonotype is medium-sized. Each TRB amplification used roughly 230-550 ng of genomic DNA from blood. BIOMED2 TRB-A/B primer pools were used in multiplex TRB PCR. TCRdb re-derived calls from the multiplex PCR reads in MiXCR, one entry per CDR3 protein. The table records approximately 5,000 distinct CDR3 sequences, more than 25% of them present only once. The length of the CDR3 is 17 residues. Trimming took 4 bases from V and 1 from J, leaving 19 bases between them. CDR1 SGHNT and CDR2 YYREEE come from the germline V gene (reference sequence).

The gene calls are TRBV5-4 and TRBJ2-3; possible D gene TRBD1, 5 bases. Sequences were obtained from blood. The sequence was collected from a human donor with active COVID-19. CDR3 in amino acids: CASSRPGQGMGTDTQYF. The CDR3 DNA reads TGTGCCAGCAGCCGCCCCGGGCAGGGAATGGGCACAGATACGCAGTATTTT.